The entry below describes one T cell receptor beta chain. Its cognate antigen is unknown. A much larger clone differs from this one at a single base, so this may be a read error. The data belong to a study of post-analysis software for immune sequencing data. Across the study: Relapsing-remitting, secondary progressive and progressive-relapsing forms of multiple sclerosis all featured among disease courses.

There are 13 residues in the CDR3. Germline V gene lookup returns CDR1 SGHKS and CDR2 YYEKEE (reference sequence). V was pared by 2 bases and J by 10 bases, with 13 bases between. Study observations and caveats: By F measure, strong co-clustering occurred among samples prepared in the same batch. Five or six TRBV segments were significantly more frequent in patients than in controls. TRBV5-6, TRBV5-1 and TRBV20-1 were among these segments.

Prepared libraries of TCR beta cDNA carried unique molecular identifiers. TCRdb re-derived calls from the PCR reads in MiXCR, one entry per CDR3 protein. The table has about 540,000 distinct CDR3 sequences, around a third seen once. Sequenced input: blood. This TCR was recovered from a girl younger than 18 with multiple sclerosis. The genes are TRBV5-5 and TRBJ2-1, with a possible D match to TRBD2 (7 bases). CDR3 coding DNA: TGTGCCAGCAGCTTTGGGGGGGCTTACGAGCAGTTCTTC. Encoded protein: CASSFGGAYEQFF.